This T cell receptor (beta chain) was recorded in a study of radiotherapy plus CTLA-4 blockade in lung cancer. Study-wide background: Of the patients, about 17% showed objective responses and roughly 30% attained disease control. Study-wide points: Blood TCR clones of tumor origin expanded after radiotherapy plus ipilimumab.

This table comes from immunoSEQ multiplex PCR, and its TCRdb copy is limited to in-frame clones, with some not included. The table lists some 50,000 clones, about four fifths of them singletons, with roughly 5% in the top ten. This clone was seen a few times. Antigen specificity is unknown. Trimming left V 5 bases short and J 3 bases short, with 8 bases between. Per the germline V gene, CDR1 is SQVTM and CDR2 is ANQGSEA. The CDR3 length is 11 residues. Sequenced here: peripheral blood, sampled from a patient treated with radiotherapy plus ipilimumab. The chain has TRBV29-1 and TRBJ2-7; a possible D gene is TRBD1 (6 bases). The receptor comes from a human donor with non-small cell lung cancer whose response to radiotherapy plus ipilimumab could not be evaluated. CDR3 sequence: CSVTQGYEQYF. The CDR3 DNA reads as TGCAGCGTTACACAGGGCTACGAGCAGTACTTC.